This T cell receptor (beta chain) is drawn from a study of cytomegalovirus exposure and HLA in healthy donors (dated by TCRdb to the late 2010s). Notes on the research overall: According to a later analysis, the roughly 120 validation repertoires were produced on the same platform as the roughly 700 repertoires of the first cohort. The study aimed to test whether cataloging public T cell receptors could reveal signatures of past pathogen exposure. Besides the first cohort of hundreds of subjects, a separate validation cohort made up of 120 different subjects was used. High-throughput TCR immunosequencing, statistical association of individual TCRs with disease status, and machine learning were combined to predict cytomegalovirus infection status. What the work shows at the level of the full study, not this receptor alone: A total of 150 to 200 TCR beta chains were listed by the study as associated with cytomegalovirus. A few of the identified cytomegalovirus-associated TCR beta chains were confirmed in vitro to be specific for cytomegalovirus antigens. All 120 or so repertoires were used to score co-occurrence in the validation cohort in a later analysis, because that analysis had no HLA typing for the cohort. Most TCR sequences were observed very rarely across donors, whereas some public TCRs were present in many individuals. Of the cluster scores, roughly 95% were above 0 in a later analysis, which found that TCRs clustered in the first cohort also tended to co-occur in the 120 or so validation repertoires. According to the authors, the approach could potentially be generalized to other disease states and immunological phenotypes. The classifier was reported to diagnose cytomegalovirus status with high specificity and sensitivity in both the original cohort and the validation cohort.

The library was obtained by the immunoSEQ multiplex PCR assay. Per the authors' processing: A statistical classification framework was built to diagnose cytomegalovirus status from the catalog of TCR beta chain sequences. Entries here come from immuneACCESS through TCRdb and include only in-frame sequences with V and J called. Some clones fail to appear in such tables; in the studies checked, an unresolved V gene covers under half of the shortfall, and the cause of the remainder is unknown. V and J calls and clone size are those listed in that table; D and trimming were worked out from the DNA. This sample lists about 160,000 clones; roughly nine tenths were detected once. Of the sample, around a tenth falls within the top ten clones. The donors were included in the validation cohort of 130 or so subjects, a group kept apart from the approximately 700-subject first cohort. Regarding this clone: It has no known antigen specificity. Per-base qualities were not stored, and no clone one base away is much larger.

Relative to germline, V is missing 2 bases and J is missing 6 bases, with 1 base of the junction outside any gene match. The germline V gene provides CDR1 KGHSH and CDR2 LQKENI. The CDR3 starts with the cysteine, ends with the phenylalanine, and has 14 residues. The DNA shown is the 42-base CDR3, in frame from base 1. The source is a woman aged 18-29 years in good health and CMV-seropositive. The sample consisted of PBMCs. This receptor chain uses TRBV18 and TRBJ2-2; 9 middle bases align to TRBD1. The DNA is TGTGCCAGCTCACCAAGACAGGGGGCCGGGGAGCTGTTTTTT. Translated, this is CASSPRQGAGELFF.